A single sample gave rise to the 25 T cell receptor beta chains below, sequenced in a study of blood T cell repertoires in COVID-19. Assay: immunoSEQ multiplex PCR; the TCRdb copy retains only in-frame clones and omits some. The table has around 220,000 clones, 80% to 90% seen once. Specimen: peripheral blood. The receptors were gathered from a man aged 18 to 29 with active or convalescent COVID-19.

This clone was seen only once. The V gene is TRBV20-1, the J gene TRBJ2-1; D uncertain. Germline lookup yields CDR1 DFQATT and CDR2 SNEGSKA (reference sequence). This CDR3 region has 11 residues. V lost 3 bases, J lost 7 bases, and 7 bases lay in between. The CDR3 protein is CSARPGNEQFF. DNA for the CDR3: TGCAGTGCTAGGCCCGGGAATGAGCAGTTCTTC.

This clone has just a few counts. The chain joins TRBV14 to TRBJ1-6, with TRBD1 matching over 9 bases. V lost 4 bases, J lost 7 bases, and 5 bases stayed unmatched. Germline V gives CDR1 SGHDN, CDR2 FVKESK. This CDR3 is built from 15 residues. The CDR3 sequence is CASSPLGQGNSPLHF. Here the CDR3 DNA reads TGTGCCAGCAGCCCCCTGGGACAGGGAAATTCACCCCTCCACTTT.

The chain links TRBV19 to TRBJ2-1; 10 bases match TRBD2. The V gene end was trimmed by 5 bases and the J gene end by 7 bases; junction bases not matched to a gene: 11. CDR3 size: 16 residues. CDR1 and CDR2 from the germline V gene are LNHDA and SQIVND (reference sequence). Here the CDR3 reads CASSEVAGGNWNEQFF. Here the CDR3 DNA reads TGTGCCAGTAGTGAGGTAGCGGGAGGCAATTGGAATGAGCAGTTCTTC.

The gene calls are TRBV19 and TRBJ1-1; 9 bases are a match to TRBD1. CDR3 length equals 16 residues. In germline, CDR1 is LNHDA, CDR2 SQIVND (reference sequence). The J segment lost 8 bases and the V segment lost 7 bases, leaving 17 bases of the junction unmatched. The CDR3 nucleotides are TGTGCCAGTACTAGGTCGGCGACAGGGGGAAAAGGAGAAGCTTTCTTT. This codes for CASTRSATGGKGEAFF.

The chain joins TRBV5-1 to TRBJ2-5, with 10 bases lining up with TRBD2. Germline V lookup: CDR1 SGHRS, CDR2 YFSETQ. The CDR3 consists of 17 residues. The V gene end was trimmed by 0 bases and the J gene end by 4 bases; junction bases not matched to a gene: 9. The CDR3: CASSLGGTSAWGETQYF. The DNA for the CDR3 is TGCGCCAGCAGCTTGGGAGGGACTAGCGCTTGGGGAGAGACCCAGTACTTC.

The rearrangement links TRBV10-3 to TRBJ1-3; 7 bases align to TRBD1. Germline values: CDR1 ENHRY, CDR2 SYGVKD. V shed 11 bases, J shed 4 bases, and the junction held 5 bases outside the gene matches. The CDR3 totals 12 residues. The CDR3 bases are TGTGCCGTTCAGGGGGGAGGAAACACCATATATTTT. Amino acids: CAVQGGGNTIYF.

The chain combines TRBV5-1 with TRBJ1-2; possibly TRBD1 for D (6 bases). Trimming shortened V by 4 bases and J by 4 bases, and 20 bases separated the two germline ends. CDR3 length equals 16 residues. The germline CDR1 and CDR2 sequences are SGHRS and YFSETQ. The CDR3 sequence is CASSVTAKPRGYGYTF. The CDR3 nucleotides are TGCGCCAGCAGCGTGACAGCTAAGCCCAGGGGCTATGGCTACACCTTC.

The chain recombines TRBV29-1 with TRBJ2-1; D gene ambiguous. The CDR3 runs 14 residues. CDR1 SQVTM and CDR2 ANQGSEA come from the germline V gene. Deletions cut 1 base from V and 0 bases from J, with 7 bases between. The CDR3 region has the DNA TGCAGCGTTGAAGGTGGCCCCTCCTACAATGAGCAGTTCTTC. Amino acids: CSVEGGPSYNEQFF.

V and J are TRBV7-9 and TRBJ2-3; TRBD1 aligns across 7 bases. The length of the CDR3 is 13 residues. V shed 11 bases, J shed 2 bases, and the junction held 7 bases outside the gene matches. Looked up from germline, CDR1 is SEHNR and CDR2 is FQNEAQ (reference sequence). The CDR3, as DNA: TGTGCCGGACTGGGACAGTACACAGATACGCAGTATTTT. Translating gives CAGLGQYTDTQYF.

The chain joins TRBV9 to TRBJ1-2, with TRBD1 matching 10 bases. CDR1 is SGDLS and CDR2 is YYNGEE in the germline V gene. V dropped 4 bases and J dropped 6; count of bases not matched to a gene: 6. There are 14 residues in the CDR3. The CDR3 spells CASSPGTGDNGYTF. The CDR3, as DNA: TGTGCCAGCAGCCCCGGGACAGGGGACAATGGCTACACCTTC.

In its sample, this clone was seen a few times. This chain joins TRBV24-1 and TRBJ1-1; TRBD1 aligns across 8 bases. Trimming took 3 bases from V and 3 from J; bases not matched to a gene: 2. Per germline, CDR1 KGHDR and CDR2 SFDVKD. CDR3 size: 14 residues. The CDR3 is CATSDPGQDTEAFF. CDR3 sequence (DNA): TGTGCCACCAGTGATCCGGGACAGGACACTGAAGCTTTCTTT.

The V call is TRBV27, the J call TRBJ2-7, with TRBD2 identical over 12 bases. The germline V gene encodes CDR1 MNHEY and CDR2 SMNVEV (reference sequence). The V gene end was trimmed by 5 bases and the J gene end by 3 bases; junction bases not matched to a gene: 5. The CDR3 is 15 residues long. The CDR3 bases are TGTGCCAGCAGTGTCCCGGGACTAGCGGGCTACGAGCAGTACTTC. Amino acids: CASSVPGLAGYEQYF.

This rearrangement joins TRBV7-9 to TRBJ1-1; D gene unclear. The germline CDR1 and CDR2 sequences are SEHNR and FQNEAQ (reference sequence). This CDR3 has 14 amino acids. Trimming took off 3 bases at V and 0 bases at J, with 8 bases between the two ends. The CDR3: CASSFWQMNTEAFF. The CDR3 DNA reads TGTGCCAGCAGCTTCTGGCAGATGAACACTGAAGCTTTCTTT. The variable domain in full, with the rest retrieved from reference TRBV7-9 and TRBJ1-1, is DTGVSQNPRHKITKRGQNVTFRCDPISEHNRLYWYRQTLGQGPEFLTYFQNEAQLEKSRLLSDRFSAERPKGSFSTLEIQRTEQGDSAMYLCASSFWQMNTEAFFGQGTRLTVV.

The V call is TRBV5-4, the J call TRBJ2-2; 7 positions agree with TRBD2. This CDR3 region has 16 residues. V lost 0 bases to trimming and J lost 1 base; unmatched junction nucleotides: 3. The germline V gene has CDR1 SGHNT and CDR2 YYREEE (reference sequence). The CDR3 bases are TGTGCCAGCAGCTTGGGGACTAGGGTGAACACCGGGGAGCTGTTTTTT. Translation: CASSLGTRVNTGELFF.

This clone was detected a few times. The rearrangement joins TRBV19 to TRBJ1-1; 7 bases are a match to TRBD1. The CDR3 extends over 16 amino acids. The V gene's germline CDR1 is LNHDA and CDR2 SQIVND (reference sequence). Trimming took 4 bases from V and 1 from J; bases not matched to a gene: 9. The CDR3 is CASSTPTGRRNTEAFF. Written as DNA, the CDR3 is TGTGCCAGTAGTACCCCGACAGGGAGGCGGAACACTGAAGCTTTCTTT.

The chain recombines TRBV9 with TRBJ2-5, with unresolved D. V dropped 3 bases and J dropped 0 bases, with 6 bases sitting between them. Germline CDR1 reads SGDLS; CDR2 reads YYNGEE. The CDR3 is 13 amino acids. CDR3 coding DNA: TGTGCCAGCAGCGCTAAGTACCAAGAGACCCAGTACTTC. Translated, it gives CASSAKYQETQYF.

The genes are TRBV6-5 and TRBJ2-7; 14 bases are shared with TRBD2. The CDR3 sequence is 14 residues long. Germline CDR1 reads MNHEY; CDR2 reads SVGAGI. The V and J ends lost 6 bases and 7 bases, in that order; junction bases with no gene match: 5. The CDR3 region is CASSGTSGSGEQYF. CDR3 DNA sequence: TGTGCCAGCAGCGGGACTAGCGGGAGCGGGGAGCAGTACTTC.

The V and J genes are TRBV7-3 and TRBJ2-1; possibly TRBD2 for D (5 bases). This CDR3 contains 17 residues. The ends were cut back, 4 bases at V and 1 base at J, with 17 bases in the middle. Germline V lookup: CDR1 SGHTA, CDR2 FQGTGA. CDR3 nucleotide sequence: TGTGCCAGCAGCTCCCCCAAGGCGGGCGGGTCCTACAATGAGCAGTTCTTC. It specifies CASSSPKAGGSYNEQFF.

The chain employs TRBV6-1 and TRBJ2-7; 12 bases map to TRBD2. Unmatched junction bases numbered 1, after V lost 2 bases and J lost 5 bases. The CDR3 is 14 residues long. The germline V gene encodes CDR1 MNHNS and CDR2 SASEGT. As DNA, the CDR3 is TGTGCCAGCAGTGAACGGACTAGCGGGAACGAGCAGTACTTC. Translation gives CASSERTSGNEQYF.

The V call is TRBV5-4, the J call TRBJ2-1, with 7 bases lining up with TRBD2. CDR3 length equals 14 residues. J gave up 0 bases and V 3 bases, and 0 bases lay outside the gene matches. Per germline, CDR1 SGHNT and CDR2 YYREEE (reference sequence). The CDR3 here is CASSSGGSYNEQFF. CDR3 coding DNA: TGTGCCAGCAGCTCGGGGGGCTCCTACAATGAGCAGTTCTTC.

This chain uses TRBV7-2 with TRBJ1-2; D may be TRBD1 (5 bases). CDR3 size: 14 residues. Germline V gene data show CDR1 as SGHTA and CDR2 as FQGNSA. V lost 4 bases and J lost 3, with 12 bases in between. The CDR3 loop is CASSSGVGDYGYTF. CDR3 sequence (DNA): TGTGCCAGCAGCTCAGGAGTAGGGGACTATGGCTACACCTTC.

V usage is TRBV6-5 and J usage is TRBJ2-7; D might be TRBD2 (6 bases). V lost 3 bases and J 3 bases, leaving 15 bases between the germline ends. There are 15 residues in the CDR3. Germline V gene sequence: CDR1 MNHEY, CDR2 SVGAGI. CDR3 in DNA: TGTGCCAGCAGTTATGGCGGGAAGGCCGGCTACGAGCAGTACTTC. Encoded protein: CASSYGGKAGYEQYF.

This chain links TRBV19 with TRBJ1-5; D not resolved. This CDR3 region has 15 residues. Germline V gene sequence: CDR1 LNHDA, CDR2 SQIVND (reference sequence). V lost 3 bases to trimming and J lost 7 bases, with 16 bases between them. The CDR3 nucleotides are TGTGCCAGTAGTATTTCATCCGGGGTAGGGCAGCCCCAGCATTTT. This codes for CASSISSGVGQPQHF.

The chain is built from TRBV15 and TRBJ1-2, with D tentatively TRBD1 (6 bases). Germline V gene data show CDR1 as LNHNV and CDR2 as YYDKDF (reference sequence). The CDR3 extends over 15 amino acids. Trimming removed 5 bases from V and 3 bases from J, with 16 bases in between. CDR3 sequence reads: CATSSPDRYYYGYTF. CDR3 sequence (DNA): TGTGCCACCAGCTCTCCGGACAGATACTACTATGGCTACACCTTC.

This rearrangement joins TRBV5-4 to TRBJ1-2, with 10 bases that match TRBD1. The CDR3 covers 15 residues. The V segment lost 2 bases and the J segment 4 bases; nucleotides outside the gene matches: 5. Germline-derived CDR1 and CDR2 are SGHNT and YYREEE (reference sequence). The CDR3 here is CASSFDRGRIYGYTF. The CDR3 coding sequence is TGTGCCAGCAGCTTTGACAGGGGGCGCATCTATGGCTACACCTTC.